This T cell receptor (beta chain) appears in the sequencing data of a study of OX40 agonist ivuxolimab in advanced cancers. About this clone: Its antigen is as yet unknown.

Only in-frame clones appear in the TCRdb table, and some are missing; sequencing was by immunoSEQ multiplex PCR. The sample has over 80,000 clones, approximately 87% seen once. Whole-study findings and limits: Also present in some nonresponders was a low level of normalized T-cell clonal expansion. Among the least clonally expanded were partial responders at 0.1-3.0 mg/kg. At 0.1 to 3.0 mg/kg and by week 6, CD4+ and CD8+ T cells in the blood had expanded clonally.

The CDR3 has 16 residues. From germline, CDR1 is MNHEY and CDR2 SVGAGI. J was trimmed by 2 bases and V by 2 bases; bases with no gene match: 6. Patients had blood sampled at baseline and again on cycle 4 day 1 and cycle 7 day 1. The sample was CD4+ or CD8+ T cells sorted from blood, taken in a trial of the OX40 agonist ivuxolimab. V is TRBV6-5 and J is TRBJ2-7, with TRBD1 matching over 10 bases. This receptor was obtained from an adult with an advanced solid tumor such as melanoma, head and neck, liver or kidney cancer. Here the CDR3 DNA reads TGTGCCAGCAGTTACACAACGGGACAGGGGACCTACGAGCAGTACTTC. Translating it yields CASSYTTGQGTYEQYF.